What follows describes a single TCR beta chain. What it recognizes is unknown. The sample originates from a study of shared clonotypes between healthy human individuals. Study conclusions and caveats: It was only blood that was sampled, and tissue repertoires likely differ.

Some clones are missing from TCRdb's copy, which holds only in-frame ones; the method was immunoSEQ multiplex PCR. The data hold 2 million to 3 million clones, with more than 85% observed a single time. Every one of the donors was a Caucasian adult that lived in Nashville, Tennessee. V gave up 9 bases and J gave up 7 bases, with 10 bases separating them. Germline V gene sequence: CDR1 MNHEY, CDR2 SMNVEV (reference sequence). This CDR3 is built from 10 residues. Material for sequencing was naive CD4+ T cells from PBMCs. The subset was: CD45RA+ positively selected. The receptor's source is a young man in good health. Some clones in this sample may be carry-over from other donors' samples. This rearrangement joins TRBV27 to TRBJ2-7; D possibly matches TRBD1 or TRBD2 (5 bases each). The CDR3 here is CARTRGEQYF. The CDR3 region has the DNA TGTGCCAGGACGAGGGGAGAGCAGTACTTC.